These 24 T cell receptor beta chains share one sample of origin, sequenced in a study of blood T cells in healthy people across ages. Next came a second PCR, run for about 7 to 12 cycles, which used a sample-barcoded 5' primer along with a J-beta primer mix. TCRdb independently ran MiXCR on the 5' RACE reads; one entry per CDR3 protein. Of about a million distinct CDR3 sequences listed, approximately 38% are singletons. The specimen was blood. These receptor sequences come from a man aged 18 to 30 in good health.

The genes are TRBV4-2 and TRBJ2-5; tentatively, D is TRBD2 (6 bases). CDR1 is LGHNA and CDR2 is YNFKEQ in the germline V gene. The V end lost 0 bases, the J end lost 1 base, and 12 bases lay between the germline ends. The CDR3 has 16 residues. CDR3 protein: CASSQDVGGPQETQYF. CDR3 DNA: TGTGCCAGCAGCCAAGATGTCGGGGGACCCCAAGAGACCCAGTACTTC.

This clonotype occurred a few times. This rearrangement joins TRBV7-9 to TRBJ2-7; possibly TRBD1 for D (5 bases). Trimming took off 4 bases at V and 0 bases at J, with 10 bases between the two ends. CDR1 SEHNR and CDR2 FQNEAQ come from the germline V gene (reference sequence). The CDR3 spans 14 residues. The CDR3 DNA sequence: TGTGCCAGCAGCTCGGAGACAGTCTCCTACGAGCAGTACTTC. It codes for CASSSETVSYEQYF.

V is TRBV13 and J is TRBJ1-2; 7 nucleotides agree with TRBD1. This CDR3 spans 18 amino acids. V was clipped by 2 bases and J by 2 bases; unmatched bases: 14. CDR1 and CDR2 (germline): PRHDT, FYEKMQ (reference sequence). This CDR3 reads CASSLRGDRTPVNYGYTF. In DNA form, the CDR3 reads TGTGCCAGCAGCTTAAGGGGGGACAGAACTCCCGTGAACTATGGCTACACCTTC.

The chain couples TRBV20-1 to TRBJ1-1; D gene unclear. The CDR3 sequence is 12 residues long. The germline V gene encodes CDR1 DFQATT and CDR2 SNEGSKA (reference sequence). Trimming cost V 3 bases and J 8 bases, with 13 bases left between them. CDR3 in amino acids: CSARLPGLEAFF. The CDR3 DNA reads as TGCAGTGCTAGGCTGCCGGGCCTCGAAGCTTTCTTT.

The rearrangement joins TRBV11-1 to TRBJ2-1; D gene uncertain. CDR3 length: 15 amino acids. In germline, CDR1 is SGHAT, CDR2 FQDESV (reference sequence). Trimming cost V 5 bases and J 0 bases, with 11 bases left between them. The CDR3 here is CASSKTTFSYNEQFF. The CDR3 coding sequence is TGTGCCAGCAGCAAGACCACCTTCTCCTACAATGAGCAGTTCTTC.

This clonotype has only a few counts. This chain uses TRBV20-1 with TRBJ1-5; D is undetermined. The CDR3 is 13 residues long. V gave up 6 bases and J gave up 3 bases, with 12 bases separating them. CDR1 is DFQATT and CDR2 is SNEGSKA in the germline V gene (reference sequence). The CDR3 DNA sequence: TGCAGTGCCCGTTGGCAGGCCAATCAGCCCCAGCATTTT. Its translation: CSARWQANQPQHF.

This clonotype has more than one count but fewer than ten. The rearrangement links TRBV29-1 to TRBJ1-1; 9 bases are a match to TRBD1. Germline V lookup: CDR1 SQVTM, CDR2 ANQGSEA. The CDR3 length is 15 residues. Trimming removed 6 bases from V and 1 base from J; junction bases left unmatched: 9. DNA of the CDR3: TGCAGCGTGACCGGGACAGGGCCAGAGAACACTGAAGCTTTCTTT. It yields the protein CSVTGTGPENTEAFF.

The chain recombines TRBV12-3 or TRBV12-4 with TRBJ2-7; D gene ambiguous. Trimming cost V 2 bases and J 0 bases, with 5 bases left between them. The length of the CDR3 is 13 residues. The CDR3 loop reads CASSLSPSYEQYF. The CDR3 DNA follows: TGTGCCAGCAGTTTATCCCCCTCCTACGAGCAGTACTTC.

CDR3 in amino acids: CSARGPDSGGINEQYF. In nucleotides, the CDR3 is TGCAGTGCTAGGGGGCCCGATAGCGGGGGTATCAATGAGCAGTACTTC. V and J are TRBV20-1 and TRBJ2-7; 9 positions agree with TRBD2. CDR1 and CDR2 (germline): DFQATT, SNEGSKA (reference sequence). CDR3 size: 16 residues. Losses at the gene ends were 3 bases for V and 7 bases for J; bases not matched to a gene: 16.

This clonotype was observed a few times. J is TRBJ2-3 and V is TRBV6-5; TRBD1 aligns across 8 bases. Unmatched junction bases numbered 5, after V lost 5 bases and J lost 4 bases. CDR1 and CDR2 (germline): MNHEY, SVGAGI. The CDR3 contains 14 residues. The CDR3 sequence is CASSPDRGADTQYF. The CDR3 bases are TGTGCCAGCAGTCCCGACAGGGGTGCAGATACGCAGTATTTT.

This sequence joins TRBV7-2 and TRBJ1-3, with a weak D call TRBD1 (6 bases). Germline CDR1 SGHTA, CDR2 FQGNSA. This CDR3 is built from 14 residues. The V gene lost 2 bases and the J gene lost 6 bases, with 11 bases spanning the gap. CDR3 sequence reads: CASSLSPGANTIYF. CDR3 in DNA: TGTGCCAGCAGCTTAAGTCCAGGGGCAAACACCATATATTTT. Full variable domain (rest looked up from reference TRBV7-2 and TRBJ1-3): GAGVSQSPSNKVTEKGKDVELRCDPISGHTALYWYRQSLGQGLEFLIYFQGNSAPDKSGLPSDRFSAERTGGSVSTLTIQRTQQEDSAVYLCASSLSPGANTIYFGEGSWLTVV.

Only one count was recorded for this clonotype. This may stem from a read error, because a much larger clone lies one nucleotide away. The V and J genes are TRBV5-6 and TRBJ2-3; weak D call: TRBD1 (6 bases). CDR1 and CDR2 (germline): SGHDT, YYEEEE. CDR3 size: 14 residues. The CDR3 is CANSPDSSTDTQYF. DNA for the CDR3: TGTGCCAACAGCCCGGACAGCAGCACAGATACGCAGTATTTT.

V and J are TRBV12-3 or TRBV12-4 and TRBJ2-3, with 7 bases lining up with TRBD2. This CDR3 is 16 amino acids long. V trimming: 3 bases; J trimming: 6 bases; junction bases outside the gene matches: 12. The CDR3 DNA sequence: TGTGCCAGCAGTTTTTGGGGGGGGACGGTCGCGGATACGCAGTATTTT. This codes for CASSFWGGTVADTQYF.

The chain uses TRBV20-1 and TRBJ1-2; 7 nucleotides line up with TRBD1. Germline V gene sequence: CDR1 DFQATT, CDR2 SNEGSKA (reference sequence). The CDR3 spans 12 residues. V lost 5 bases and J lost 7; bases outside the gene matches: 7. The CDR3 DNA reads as TGCAGTGCTGTACAGGGGCCCCTTGGCTACACCTTC. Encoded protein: CSAVQGPLGYTF.

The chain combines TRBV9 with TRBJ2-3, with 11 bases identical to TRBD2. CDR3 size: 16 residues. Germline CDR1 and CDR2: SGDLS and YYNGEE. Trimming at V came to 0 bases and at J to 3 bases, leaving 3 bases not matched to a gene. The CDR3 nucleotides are TGTGCCAGCAGCGTAGTAGCGGGGGGGGTTACAGATACGCAGTATTTT. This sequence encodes CASSVVAGGVTDTQYF. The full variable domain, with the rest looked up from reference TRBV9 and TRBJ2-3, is DSGVTQTPKHLITATGQRVTLRCSPRSGDLSVYWYQQSLDQGLQFLIQYYNGEERAKGNILERFSAQQFPDLHSELNLSSLELGDSALYFCASSVVAGGVTDTQYFGPGTRLTVL.

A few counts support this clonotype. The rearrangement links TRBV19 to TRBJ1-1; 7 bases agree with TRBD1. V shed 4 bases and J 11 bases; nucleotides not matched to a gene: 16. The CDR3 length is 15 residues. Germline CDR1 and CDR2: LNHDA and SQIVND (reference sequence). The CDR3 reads CASSRQGTAPLSAFF. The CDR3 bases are TGTGCCAGTAGTAGGCAGGGGACAGCGCCGCTGTCTGCTTTCTTT.

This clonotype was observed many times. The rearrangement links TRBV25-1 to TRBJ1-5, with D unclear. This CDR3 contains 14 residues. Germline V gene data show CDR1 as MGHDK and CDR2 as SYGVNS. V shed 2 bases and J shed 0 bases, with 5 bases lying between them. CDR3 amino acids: CASSESLSNQPQHF. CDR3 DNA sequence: TGTGCCAGCAGTGAAAGTCTTAGCAATCAGCCCCAGCATTTT.

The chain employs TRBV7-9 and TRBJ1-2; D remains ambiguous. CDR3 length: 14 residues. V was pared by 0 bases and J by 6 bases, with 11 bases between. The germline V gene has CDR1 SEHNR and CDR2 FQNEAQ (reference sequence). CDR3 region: CASSLALGLDGYTF. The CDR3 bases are TGTGCCAGCAGCTTAGCCCTCGGATTGGATGGCTACACCTTC. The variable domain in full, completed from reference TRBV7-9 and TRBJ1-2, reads DTGVSQNPRHKITKRGQNVTFRCDPISEHNRLYWYRQTLGQGPEFLTYFQNEAQLEKSRLLSDRFSAERPKGSFSTLEIQRTEQGDSAMYLCASSLALGLDGYTFGSGTRLTVV.

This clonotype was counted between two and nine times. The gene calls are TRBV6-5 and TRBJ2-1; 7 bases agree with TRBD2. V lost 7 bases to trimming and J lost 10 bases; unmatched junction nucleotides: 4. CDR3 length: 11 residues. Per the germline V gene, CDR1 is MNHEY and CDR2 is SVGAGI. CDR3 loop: CASTSSGEQFF. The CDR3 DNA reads TGTGCCAGCACCTCTAGCGGAGAGCAGTTCTTC.

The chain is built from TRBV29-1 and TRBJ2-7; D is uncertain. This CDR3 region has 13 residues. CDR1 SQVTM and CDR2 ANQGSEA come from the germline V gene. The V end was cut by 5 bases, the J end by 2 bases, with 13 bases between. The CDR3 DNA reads TGCAGCGTTCGGCGACACCTTACCTACGAGCAGTACTTC. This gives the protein CSVRRHLTYEQYF.

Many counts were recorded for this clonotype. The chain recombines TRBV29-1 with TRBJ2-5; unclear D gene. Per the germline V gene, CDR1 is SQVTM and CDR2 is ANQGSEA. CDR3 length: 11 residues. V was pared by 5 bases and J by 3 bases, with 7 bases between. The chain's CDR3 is CSVRIEETQYF. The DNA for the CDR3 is TGCAGCGTTAGGATAGAAGAGACCCAGTACTTC.

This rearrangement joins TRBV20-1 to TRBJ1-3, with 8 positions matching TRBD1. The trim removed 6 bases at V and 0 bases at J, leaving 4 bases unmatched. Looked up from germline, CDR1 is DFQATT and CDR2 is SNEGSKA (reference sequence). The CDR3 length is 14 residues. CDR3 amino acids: CSAPTGGSGNTIYF. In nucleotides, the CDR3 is TGCAGTGCCCCAACAGGGGGCTCTGGAAACACCATATATTTT.

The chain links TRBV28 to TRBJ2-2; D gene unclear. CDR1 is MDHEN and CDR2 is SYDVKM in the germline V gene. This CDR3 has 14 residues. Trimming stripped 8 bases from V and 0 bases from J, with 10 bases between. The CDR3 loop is CASGALTNTGELFF. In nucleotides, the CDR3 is TGTGCCAGCGGAGCACTAACGAACACCGGGGAGCTGTTTTTT.

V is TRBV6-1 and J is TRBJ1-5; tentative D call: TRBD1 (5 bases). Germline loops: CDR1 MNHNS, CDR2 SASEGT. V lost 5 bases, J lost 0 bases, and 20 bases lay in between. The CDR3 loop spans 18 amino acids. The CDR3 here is CASSTDFRVPYSNQPQHF. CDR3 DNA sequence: TGTGCCAGCAGTACAGACTTCAGGGTGCCCTATAGCAATCAGCCCCAGCATTTT.